The 16 T cell receptor beta chains below come from one sample, sequenced in a study of T cells after yellow fever vaccination. In TCRdb, the 5' RACE reads were re-called with MiXCR into one record per CDR3 protein. Among some 320,000 distinct CDR3 sequences listed, about 4% were seen once. The material was PBMCs, obtained 5 days after the yellow fever booster vaccination. Every receptor here comes from a young man who received the YFV17D yellow fever vaccine.

The chain joins TRBV12-3 or TRBV12-4 to TRBJ2-2; possibly TRBD1 or TRBD2 for D (5 bases each). CDR3 length: 17 residues. Trimming pared 5 bases from V and 4 bases from J, leaving 20 bases between. The CDR3 DNA follows: TGTGCCAGCAGTCCCCGGGGCTACGTCCGAGGCACCGGGGAGCTGTTTTTT. Protein product: CASSPRGYVRGTGELFF.

The chain combines TRBV7-3 with TRBJ2-3, with TRBD2 matching over 10 bases. The junction had 8 bases not matched to a gene; V was cut back by 6 bases and J by 2 bases. The CDR3 totals 16 residues. Germline lookup yields CDR1 SGHTA and CDR2 FQGTGA. In DNA, the CDR3 is TGTGCCAGCAGTTCCGGACTAGCGGATATCACAGATACGCAGTATTTT. Its protein is CASSSGLADITDTQYF.

This chain links TRBV3-1 with TRBJ2-7; D ambiguous. Trimming removed 2 bases from V and 6 bases from J, with 5 bases in between. CDR1 and CDR2 from the germline V gene are LGHDT and YNNKEL (reference sequence). This CDR3 region has 11 residues. CDR3 sequence: CASSQTSEQYF. For the CDR3, the DNA is TGTGCCAGCAGCCAAACCTCCGAGCAGTACTTC.

The CDR3 DNA reads TGTGCCATCAGGCAGCCCTCAGAACTGAACACCGGGGAGCTGTTTTTT. This gives the protein CAIRQPSELNTGELFF. The chain employs TRBV10-3 and TRBJ2-2; D is unresolved. The germline CDR1 and CDR2 sequences are ENHRY and SYGVKD. This CDR3 is 16 amino acids long. Trimming pared 6 bases from V and 1 base from J, leaving 15 bases between.

The chain employs TRBV10-3 and TRBJ1-4; a possible D gene is TRBD1 (5 bases). CDR1 and CDR2 from the germline V gene are ENHRY and SYGVKD. This CDR3 contains 15 residues. Trimming pared 7 bases from V and 4 bases from J, leaving 16 bases between. CDR3 sequence reads: CAIISSDSYNEKLFF. The CDR3 DNA follows: TGTGCCATCATTTCGTCAGACAGCTATAATGAAAAACTGTTTTTT.

This clonotype was counted ten times or more. The chain uses TRBV28 and TRBJ2-4; 9 positions agree with TRBD1. This CDR3 comprises 15 residues. Germline CDR1 reads MDHEN; CDR2 reads SYDVKM. V lost 5 bases to trimming and J lost 1 base; unmatched junction nucleotides: 3. CDR3 sequence: CASSPTGGAKNIQYF. Here the CDR3 DNA reads TGTGCCAGCAGTCCGACAGGGGGGGCCAAAAACATTCAGTACTTC.

At least ten counts were recorded for this clonotype. V usage is TRBV19 and J usage is TRBJ2-3, with 7 bases aligning to TRBD1. V gave up 3 bases and J gave up 4 bases; unmatched junction bases: 4. The CDR3 is 14 residues long. The germline CDR1 and CDR2 sequences are LNHDA and SQIVND (reference sequence). The DNA of the CDR3 is TGTGCCAGTAGTATCGGACAGGCTTCAGATACGCAGTATTTT. Residues: CASSIGQASDTQYF. The complete variable domain, with remaining parts taken from reference TRBV19 and TRBJ2-3, reads DGGITQSPKYLFRKEGQNVTLSCEQNLNHDAMYWYRQDPGQGLRLIYYSQIVNDFQKGDIAEGYSVSREKKESFPLTVTSAQKNPTAFYLCASSIGQASDTQYFGPGTRLTVL.

The table lists this clonotype with many counts. The chain carries TRBV24-1 and TRBJ2-1; D might be TRBD2 (6 bases). This CDR3 comprises 13 residues. Germline CDR1 is KGHDR and CDR2 is SFDVKD. V was clipped by 12 bases and J by 8 bases, with 19 bases between them. The CDR3 sequence is CAPEAGSRDEQFF. The CDR3 DNA sequence: TGTGCCCCTGAGGCGGGAAGTCGAGATGAGCAGTTCTTC.

V is TRBV19 and J is TRBJ1-1; D is possibly TRBD1 (6 bases). Germline lookup yields CDR1 LNHDA and CDR2 SQIVND (reference sequence). Deletions cut 11 bases from V and 5 bases from J, with 18 bases between. There are 13 residues in the CDR3. DNA of the CDR3: TGTGCCGCAGCGGGCACAGGGTTTACTGAAGCTTTCTTT. The encoded protein is CAAAGTGFTEAFF.

This clonotype has a handful of counts. The chain uses TRBV20-1 and TRBJ1-2; D might be TRBD1 (6 bases). Trimming removed 3 bases at V and 2 bases at J, with 10 bases between. The CDR3 is made up of 13 amino acids. CDR1 is DFQATT and CDR2 is SNEGSKA in the germline V gene (reference sequence). CDR3 loop: CSASVQGNYGYTF. The CDR3 DNA reads TGCAGTGCTAGCGTCCAGGGGAACTATGGCTACACCTTC.

This clonotype was detected many times. V is TRBV5-1 and J is TRBJ2-2, with D possibly matching TRBD1 (6 bases). The CDR3 runs to 14 residues. The V end lost 4 bases, the J end lost 3 bases, and 10 bases lay between the germline ends. Germline lookup yields CDR1 SGHRS and CDR2 YFSETQ. CDR3 DNA: TGCGCCAGCAGCCCACAGGGTGACACCGGGGAGCTGTTTTTT. This encodes CASSPQGDTGELFF. Full variable domain (remainder filled in from reference TRBV5-1 and TRBJ2-2): KAGVTQTPRYLIKTRGQQVTLSCSPISGHRSVSWYQQTPGQGLQFLFEYFSETQRNKGNFPGRFSGRQFSNSRSEMNVSTLELGDSALYLCASSPQGDTGELFFGEGSRLTVL.

The table lists this clonotype with many counts. The chain has TRBV7-8 and TRBJ2-5, with no clear D. Trimming removed 5 bases from V and 4 bases from J, with 11 bases in between. This CDR3 has 13 residues. In germline, CDR1 is SGHVS, CDR2 FQNEAQ. The CDR3 region has the DNA TGTGCCAGCAGCCCCACAGTGCTAGAGACCCAGTACTTC. Amino acids: CASSPTVLETQYF. Full variable domain (outside the CDR3, taken from reference TRBV7-8 and TRBJ2-5): GAGVSQSPRYKVAKRGQDVALRCDPISGHVSLFWYQQALGQGPEFLTYFQNEAQLDKSGLPSDRFFAERPEGSVSTLKIQRTQQEDSAVYLCASSPTVLETQYFGPGTRLLVL.

This clonotype was found many times. The chain links TRBV5-4 to TRBJ2-1, with a possible D match to TRBD2 (6 bases). With 0 bases removed from V and 10 bases from J, the gap between germline ends came to 14 bases. Germline V gives CDR1 SGHNT, CDR2 YYREEE (reference sequence). The CDR3 consists of 14 residues. The CDR3 coding sequence is TGTGCCAGCAGCTTGGGGGACGGGGGTCCCGAGCAGTTCTTC. Encoded protein: CASSLGDGGPEQFF.

The genes are TRBV3-1 and TRBJ1-3; 12 bases are a match to TRBD1. The CDR3 contains 22 residues. With 4 bases clipped from V and 0 bases from J, the junction kept 19 bases outside the gene matches. Germline CDR1 LGHDT, CDR2 YNNKEL (reference sequence). This CDR3 reads CASSPGWGQGATKMFSGNTIYF. CDR3 sequence (DNA): TGTGCCAGCAGCCCGGGTTGGGGACAGGGGGCCACTAAAATGTTCTCTGGAAACACCATATATTTT. The whole variable domain, filled in from reference TRBV3-1 and TRBJ1-3, reads DTAVSQTPKYLVTQMGNDKSIKCEQNLGHDTMYWYKQDSKKFLKIMFSYNNKELIINETVPNRFSPKSPDKAHLNLHINSLELGDSAVYFCASSPGWGQGATKMFSGNTIYFGEGSWLTVV.

The rearrangement uses TRBV19 and TRBJ2-1; 15 bases line up with TRBD2. The CDR3 spans 17 residues. CDR1 and CDR2 from the germline V gene are LNHDA and SQIVND (reference sequence). Losses at the gene ends were 3 bases for V and 9 bases for J; bases not matched to a gene: 9. The CDR3 sequence: CASSIRAGTSGGSEQFF. DNA of the CDR3: TGTGCCAGTAGTATCCGTGCCGGGACTAGCGGGGGGTCTGAGCAGTTCTTC.

This clonotype has just a few counts. The rearrangement uses TRBV2 and TRBJ1-4, with 8 nucleotides matching TRBD1. The germline gives CDR1 SNHLY, CDR2 FYNNEI. V lost 9 bases and J lost 10; bases outside the gene matches: 16. The CDR3 sequence is 15 residues long. The CDR3 nucleotides are TGTGCCAGTACACAGGGGGGCAGTGATAGAGGAAAACTGTTTTTT. Translation gives CASTQGGSDRGKLFF.